This is a list of T cell receptor beta chains from one sample in a study of blood T cell repertoires in COVID-19. Sequencing was performed with immunoSEQ multiplex PCR; in TCRdb, only in-frame clones are kept and a portion is missing. The repertoire holds approximately 270,000 clones, approximately 86% seen once, with 1.2% to 1.5% in the top ten. Sequenced: peripheral blood. The receptors were gathered from an older man with acute or convalescent COVID-19. CDR3s leave out the opening cysteine and the closing phenylalanine or tryptophan.

V gene: TRBV7-3; J gene: TRBJ2-1; CDR3 protein: ASSLEGKREYNEQF
V gene: TRBV18; J gene: TRBJ1-6; CDR3 protein: ASSPEQENSPLH
V gene: TRBV9; J gene: TRBJ2-1; CDR3 protein: ASSVGASGFSYNEQF
V gene: TRBV6-5; J gene: TRBJ1-2; CDR3 protein: ASRGGTDNYGYT
V gene: TRBV5-1; J gene: TRBJ2-1; CDR3 protein: ASTLGTSSYNEQF
V gene: TRBV7-3; J gene: TRBJ1-1; CDR3 protein: ASSRQLNTEAF
V gene: TRBV27; J gene: TRBJ2-7; CDR3 protein: ASSLYRRGAYEQY
V gene: TRBV7-9; J gene: TRBJ1-3; CDR3 protein: APIPTRREESTGNTIY
V gene: TRBV6-6; J gene: TRBJ1-2; CDR3 protein: ASSIGGTGAHGYT
V gene: TRBV5-1; J gene: TRBJ1-4; CDR3 protein: ASSLTGGGEKLF
V gene: TRBV12-3/TRBV12-4; J gene: TRBJ1-5; CDR3 protein: ASSLQGHQPQH
V gene: TRBV18; J gene: TRBJ2-7; CDR3 protein: ASSLGTGGWNEQY
V gene: TRBV5-1; J gene: TRBJ2-1; CDR3 protein: ASSGTASYNEQF
V gene: TRBV25-1; J gene: TRBJ1-5; CDR3 protein: ASTPSGGHQPQH
V gene: TRBV27; J gene: TRBJ2-1; CDR3 protein: ASSSLLAGTYNEQF
V gene: TRBV3-1/TRBV3-2; J gene: TRBJ1-3; CDR3 protein: ASSQVWTGTRDTIY
V gene: TRBV4-3; J gene: TRBJ2-2; CDR3 protein: ASSALAGVYGELF
V gene: TRBV19; J gene: TRBJ2-7; CDR3 protein: ASRSGTRDGQY
V gene: TRBV28; J gene: TRBJ1-5; CDR3 protein: ASSLDRASQPQH
V gene: TRBV6-2/TRBV6-3; J gene: TRBJ2-7; CDR3 protein: ASSSPEGQPISYEQY
V gene: TRBV13; J gene: TRBJ1-1; CDR3 protein: ASTQNTEAF
V gene: TRBV29-1; J gene: TRBJ1-1; CDR3 protein: SVAETEAF
V gene: TRBV4-2; J gene: TRBJ2-1; CDR3 protein: ASSQDRGRTSSSYNEQF
V gene: TRBV5-5; J gene: TRBJ2-2; CDR3 protein: ASTLIQGANTGELF
V gene: TRBV3-1/TRBV3-2; J gene: TRBJ1-2; CDR3 protein: ASSQGRQGRSYGYT
V gene: TRBV12-3/TRBV12-4; J gene: TRBJ2-1; CDR3 protein: ASSYGGNEQF
V gene: TRBV5-1; J gene: TRBJ1-5; CDR3 protein: ASSLVGGSNQPQH
V gene: TRBV7-9; J gene: TRBJ1-1; CDR3 protein: ASSNPGQGTEAF
V gene: TRBV19; J gene: TRBJ1-1; CDR3 protein: ASSITGGSNEAF
V gene: TRBV28; J gene: TRBJ2-1; CDR3 protein: ASSLSMGAGGGYEQF
V gene: TRBV6-9; J gene: TRBJ2-5; CDR3 protein: ASSYPKTGTGEETQY
V gene: TRBV11-3; J gene: TRBJ2-7; CDR3 protein: ASSGILAVLLFTYEQY
V gene: TRBV27; J gene: TRBJ1-2; CDR3 protein: ASSPTPGTEDGYT
V gene: TRBV6-1; J gene: TRBJ1-1; CDR3 protein: ASSEFTGYTEAF
V gene: TRBV19; J gene: TRBJ1-6; CDR3 protein: ASSRPTGRQDSPLH
V gene: TRBV29-1; J gene: TRBJ2-1; CDR3 protein: SVVRRATFEQF